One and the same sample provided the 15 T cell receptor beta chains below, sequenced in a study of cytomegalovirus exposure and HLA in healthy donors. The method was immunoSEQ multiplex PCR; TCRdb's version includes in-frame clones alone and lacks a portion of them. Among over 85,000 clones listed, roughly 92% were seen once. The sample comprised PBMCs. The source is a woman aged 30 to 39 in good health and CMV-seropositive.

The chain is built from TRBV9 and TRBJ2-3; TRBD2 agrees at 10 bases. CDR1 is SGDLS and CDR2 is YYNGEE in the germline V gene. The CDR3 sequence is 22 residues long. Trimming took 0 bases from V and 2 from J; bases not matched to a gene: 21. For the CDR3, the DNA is TGTGCCAGCAGCGTAGAATGGTCGCTAGCGGGAGTGGGGGGACCTTCCACAGATACGCAGTATTTT. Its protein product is CASSVEWSLAGVGGPSTDTQYF.

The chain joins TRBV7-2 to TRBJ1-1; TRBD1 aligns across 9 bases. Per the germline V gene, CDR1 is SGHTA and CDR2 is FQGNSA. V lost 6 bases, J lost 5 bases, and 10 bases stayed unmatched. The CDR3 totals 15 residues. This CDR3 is CASRKNRDRVTEAFF. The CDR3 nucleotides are TGTGCCAGCAGAAAAAACCGGGACAGGGTAACTGAAGCTTTCTTT. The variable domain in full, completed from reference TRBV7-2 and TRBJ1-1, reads GAGVSQSPSNKVTEKGKDVELRCDPISGHTALYWYRQSLGQGLEFLIYFQGNSAPDKSGLPSDRFSAERTGGSVSTLTIQRTQQEDSAVYLCASRKNRDRVTEAFFGQGTRLTVV.

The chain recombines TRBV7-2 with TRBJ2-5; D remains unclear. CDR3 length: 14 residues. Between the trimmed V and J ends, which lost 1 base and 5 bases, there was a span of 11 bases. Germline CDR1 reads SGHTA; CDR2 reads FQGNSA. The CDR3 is CASSLGGPIETQYF. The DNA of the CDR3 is TGTGCCAGCAGCTTAGGTGGCCCAATCGAGACCCAGTACTTC.

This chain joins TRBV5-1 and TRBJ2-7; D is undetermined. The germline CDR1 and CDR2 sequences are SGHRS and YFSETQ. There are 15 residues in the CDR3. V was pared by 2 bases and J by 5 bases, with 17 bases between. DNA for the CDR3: TGCGCCAGCAGCTTATCCGATCGGGTAGGCCACGAGCAGTACTTC. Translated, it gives CASSLSDRVGHEQYF.

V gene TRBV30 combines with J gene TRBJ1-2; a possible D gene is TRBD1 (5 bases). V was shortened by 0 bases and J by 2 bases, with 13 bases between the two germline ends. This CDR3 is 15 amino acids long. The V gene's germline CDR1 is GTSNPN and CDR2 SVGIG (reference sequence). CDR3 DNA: TGTGCCTGGAGTGTACCCAGGGCTCACAACTATGGCTACACCTTC. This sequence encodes CAWSVPRAHNYGYTF.

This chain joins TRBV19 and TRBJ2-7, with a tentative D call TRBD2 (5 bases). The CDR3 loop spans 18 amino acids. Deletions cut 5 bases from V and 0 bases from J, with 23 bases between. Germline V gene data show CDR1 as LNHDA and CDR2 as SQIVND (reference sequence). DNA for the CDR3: TGTGCCAGTAGTGAGCTCCTAGTAACGAGGAGGAGCTCCTACGAGCAGTACTTC. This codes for CASSELLVTRRSSYEQYF.

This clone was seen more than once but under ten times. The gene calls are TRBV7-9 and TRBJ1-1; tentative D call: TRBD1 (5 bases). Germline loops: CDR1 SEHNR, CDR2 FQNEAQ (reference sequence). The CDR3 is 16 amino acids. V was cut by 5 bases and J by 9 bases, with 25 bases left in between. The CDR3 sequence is CASSPAQLLGGVQAFF. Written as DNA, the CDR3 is TGTGCCAGCAGCCCAGCCCAGTTGTTGGGGGGGGTTCAAGCTTTCTTT.

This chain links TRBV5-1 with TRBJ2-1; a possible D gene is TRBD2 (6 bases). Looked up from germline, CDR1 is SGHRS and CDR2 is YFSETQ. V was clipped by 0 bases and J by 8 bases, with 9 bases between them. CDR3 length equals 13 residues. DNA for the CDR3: TGCGCCAGCAGCTTGGGTCCTAGCGATGAGCAGTTCTTC. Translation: CASSLGPSDEQFF.

The chain's CDR3 is CASSPQNKNTEAFF. The CDR3 coding sequence is TGTGCCAGCAGCCCCCAAAACAAGAACACTGAAGCTTTCTTT. The gene calls are TRBV7-9 and TRBJ1-1, with D unclear. The CDR3 loop spans 14 amino acids. CDR1 and CDR2 from the germline V gene are SEHNR and FQNEAQ (reference sequence). V gave up 5 bases and J gave up 1 base, with 11 bases separating them. Based on the CDR3 plus reference TRBV7-9 and TRBJ1-1, the full variable domain is DTGVSQNPRHKITKRGQNVTFRCDPISEHNRLYWYRQTLGQGPEFLTYFQNEAQLEKSRLLSDRFSAERPKGSFSTLEIQRTEQGDSAMYLCASSPQNKNTEAFFGQGTRLTVV.

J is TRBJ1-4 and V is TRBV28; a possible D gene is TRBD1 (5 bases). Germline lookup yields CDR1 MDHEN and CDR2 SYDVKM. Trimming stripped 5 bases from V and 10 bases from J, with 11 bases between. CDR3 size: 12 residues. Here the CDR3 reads CASSLRVGKLFF. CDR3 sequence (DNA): TGTGCCAGCAGTCTCAGGGTCGGAAAACTGTTTTTT.

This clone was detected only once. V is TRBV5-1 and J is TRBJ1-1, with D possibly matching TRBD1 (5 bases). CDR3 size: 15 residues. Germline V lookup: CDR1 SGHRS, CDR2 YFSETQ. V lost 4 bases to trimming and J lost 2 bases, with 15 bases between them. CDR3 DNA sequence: TGCGCCAGCAGCGGACCGGGACTGACAAACACTGAAGCTTTCTTT. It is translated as CASSGPGLTNTEAFF.

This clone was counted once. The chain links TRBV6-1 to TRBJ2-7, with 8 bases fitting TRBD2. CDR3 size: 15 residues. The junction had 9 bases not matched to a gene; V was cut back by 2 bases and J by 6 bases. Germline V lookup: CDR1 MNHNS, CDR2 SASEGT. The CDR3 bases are TGTGCCAGCAGTGAACGGACTAGCCTTTACTTCGAGCAGTACTTC. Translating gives CASSERTSLYFEQYF.

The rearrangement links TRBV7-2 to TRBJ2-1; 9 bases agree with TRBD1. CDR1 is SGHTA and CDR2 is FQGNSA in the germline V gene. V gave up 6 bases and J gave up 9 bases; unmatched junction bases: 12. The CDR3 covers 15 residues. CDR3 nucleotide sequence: TGTGCCAGCAGTAACGGACAGGGGAGGTTTATTGAGCAGTTCTTC. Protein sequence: CASSNGQGRFIEQFF.

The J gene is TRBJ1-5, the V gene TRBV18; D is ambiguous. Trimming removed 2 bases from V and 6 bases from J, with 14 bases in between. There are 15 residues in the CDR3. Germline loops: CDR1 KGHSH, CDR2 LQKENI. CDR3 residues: CASSPKRERSQPQHF. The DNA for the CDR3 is TGTGCCAGCTCACCAAAAAGGGAGCGTAGTCAGCCCCAGCATTTT.

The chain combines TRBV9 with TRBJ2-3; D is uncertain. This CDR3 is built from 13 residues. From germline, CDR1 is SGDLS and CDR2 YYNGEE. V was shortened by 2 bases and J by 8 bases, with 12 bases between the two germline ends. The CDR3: CASSVRQMGTQYF. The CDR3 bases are TGTGCCAGCAGCGTCCGACAAATGGGTACGCAGTATTTT.